This TCR beta chain stems from a study of blood T cell repertoires in COVID-19. Study as a whole: Acute and convalescent COVID-19 samples came from the United States, Italy and Spain. T cells, B-cell-depleted T cells, or PBMCs supplied cDNA or gDNA.

Original processing methods: Reference gene primer amplification in the assay estimated nucleated cell counts. The table came from immunoSEQ multiplex PCR; TCRdb's copy has only in-frame clones and leaves some out. Clonal size and the V and J genes are those of that table, whereas D and trimming came from the DNA. The table includes under 130,000 clones, around nine tenths detected once. The V segment lost 5 bases and the J segment 1 base; nucleotides outside the gene matches: 11. This CDR3 has 16 amino acids. Germline CDR1 is SQVTM and CDR2 is ANQGSEA. This clonotype was sampled from a woman aged 80 or older in a cohort sampled during active COVID-19. V usage is TRBV29-1 and J usage is TRBJ2-5; 9 bases are shared with TRBD1. Sequencing was done on a sample of peripheral blood. CDR3 region: CSVFPRDRVFQETQYF. CDR3 coding DNA: TGCAGCGTTTTCCCACGGGACAGGGTATTCCAAGAGACCCAGTACTTC.